The T cell receptor (beta chain) described here comes from a study of shared clonotypes between healthy human individuals. Study-wide context: The people who gave samples were two women and a few men aged 18 to 49.

Measured with immunoSEQ multiplex PCR; TCRdb has only the in-frame clones, and not every one. The data contain millions of clones, 90% to 95% of them seen just once; the ten biggest clones take up under 0.45%. Study-wide results and limits: Sampling used blood alone; tissue repertoires probably differ. Having only a few donors restricted how much genetic and exposure-history diversity was captured.

In regard to this clone: Its target is not known.

The CDR3 covers 17 residues. Germline values: CDR1 MDHEN, CDR2 SYDVKM. Trimming took 1 base from V and 0 from J, leaving 13 bases between them. This TCR was sampled from a man younger than 35 in good health. Some clones in this sample may be carry-over from other donors' samples. The sequenced sample consisted of naive CD4+ T cells from PBMCs. Subset described: CD45RA+ positively selected. The rearrangement uses TRBV28 and TRBJ1-3; tentatively, D is TRBD1 (5 bases). The CDR3 nucleotides are TGTGCCAGCAGTTTATTCGGGGGAATCAGCTCTGGAAACACCATATATTTT. This codes for CASSLFGGISSGNTIYF.